The clone carrying this T cell receptor (beta chain) was observed many times. Its antigen is still unknown. This entry comes from a study of identical twins. In every case, the donor was a healthy Caucasian. Trimming removed 4 bases from V and 5 bases from J, with 17 bases in between. Germline V CDR1 and CDR2: SNHLY, FYNNEI. This CDR3 is 16 amino acids long. TCRdb passed the 5' RACE reads through MiXCR, listing each CDR3 protein once. The sample holds around 240,000 distinct CDR3 sequences, about 7% seen once. Study conclusions and caveats: There were fewer insertions in abundant cord blood beta clonotypes, but memory repertoires showed no such pattern.

The sample was also linked to a second study, of yellow fever vaccine responses in identical twins.

The TCR sequence derives from a woman aged 18-29 years in good health. The sample taken for sequencing was memory (CD45RO+) T cells sorted from blood. This chain uses TRBV2 with TRBJ1-4; possible D gene TRBD1, 5 bases. The CDR3, as DNA: TGTGCCAGCAGTGCCACGGGAGGGGCCGAGAATGAAAAACTGTTTTTT. The encoded protein is CASSATGGAENEKLFF.